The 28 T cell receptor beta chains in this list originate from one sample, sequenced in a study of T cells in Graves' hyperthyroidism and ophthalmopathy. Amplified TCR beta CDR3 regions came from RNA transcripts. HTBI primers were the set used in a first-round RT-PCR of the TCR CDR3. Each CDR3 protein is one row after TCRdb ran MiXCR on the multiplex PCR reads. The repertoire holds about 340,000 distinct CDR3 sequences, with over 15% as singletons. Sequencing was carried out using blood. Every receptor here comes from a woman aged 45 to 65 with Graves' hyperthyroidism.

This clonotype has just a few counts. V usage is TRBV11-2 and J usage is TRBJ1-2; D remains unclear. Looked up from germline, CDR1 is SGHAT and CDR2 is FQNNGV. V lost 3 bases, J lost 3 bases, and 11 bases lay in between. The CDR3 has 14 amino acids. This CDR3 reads CASSFGVLDYGYTF. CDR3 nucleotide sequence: TGTGCCAGCAGCTTCGGGGTGCTCGACTATGGCTACACCTTC.

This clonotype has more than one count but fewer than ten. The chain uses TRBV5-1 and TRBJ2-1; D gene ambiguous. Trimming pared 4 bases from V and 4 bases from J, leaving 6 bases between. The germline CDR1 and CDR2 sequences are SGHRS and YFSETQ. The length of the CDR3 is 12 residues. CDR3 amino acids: CASSPEYNEQFF. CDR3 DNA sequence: TGCGCCAGCAGCCCTGAGTACAATGAGCAGTTCTTC.

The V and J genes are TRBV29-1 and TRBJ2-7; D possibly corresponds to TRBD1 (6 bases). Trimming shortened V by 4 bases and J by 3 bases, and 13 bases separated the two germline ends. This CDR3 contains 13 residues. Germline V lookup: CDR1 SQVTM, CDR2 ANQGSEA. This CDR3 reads CSVGDTRDYEQYF. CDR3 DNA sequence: TGCAGCGTTGGGGACACCCGAGACTACGAGCAGTACTTC.

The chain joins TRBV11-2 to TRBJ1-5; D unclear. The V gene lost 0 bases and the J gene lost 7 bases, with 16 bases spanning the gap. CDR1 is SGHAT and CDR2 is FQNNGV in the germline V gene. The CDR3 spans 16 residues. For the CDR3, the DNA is TGTGCCAGCAGCTTAGATGGGCAGGAACCATCACAGCCCCAGCATTTT. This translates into CASSLDGQEPSQPQHF. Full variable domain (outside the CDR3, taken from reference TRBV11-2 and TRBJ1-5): EAGVAQSPRYKIIEKRQSVAFWCNPISGHATLYWYQQILGQGPKLLIQFQNNGVVDDSQLPKDRFSAERLKGVDSTLKIQPAKLEDSAVYLCASSLDGQEPSQPQHFGDGTRLSIL.

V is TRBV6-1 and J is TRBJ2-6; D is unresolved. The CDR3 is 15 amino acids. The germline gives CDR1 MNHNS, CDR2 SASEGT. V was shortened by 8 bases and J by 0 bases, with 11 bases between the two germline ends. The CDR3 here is CASDRYYSGANVLTF. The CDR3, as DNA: TGTGCCAGCGACCGATACTACTCTGGGGCCAACGTCCTGACTTTC.

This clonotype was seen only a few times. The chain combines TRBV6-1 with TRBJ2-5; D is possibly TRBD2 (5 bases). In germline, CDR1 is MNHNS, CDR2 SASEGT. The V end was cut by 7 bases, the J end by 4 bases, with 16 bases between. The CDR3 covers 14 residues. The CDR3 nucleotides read TGTGCCAGCAAACTGATAGGAGAGGGAGAGACCCAGTACTTC. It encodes CASKLIGEGETQYF.

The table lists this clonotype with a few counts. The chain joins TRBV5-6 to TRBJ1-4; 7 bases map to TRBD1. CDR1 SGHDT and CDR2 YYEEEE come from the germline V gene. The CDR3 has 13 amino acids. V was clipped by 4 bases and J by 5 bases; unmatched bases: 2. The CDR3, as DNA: TGTGCCAGCAGCCGGGACAGAAATGAAAAACTGTTTTTT. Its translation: CASSRDRNEKLFF. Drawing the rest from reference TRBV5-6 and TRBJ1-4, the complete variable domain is DAGVTQSPTHLIKTRGQQVTLRCSPKSGHDTVSWYQQALGQGPQFIFQYYEEEERQRGNFPDRFSGHQFPNYSSELNVNALLLGDSALYLCASSRDRNEKLFFGSGTQLSVL.

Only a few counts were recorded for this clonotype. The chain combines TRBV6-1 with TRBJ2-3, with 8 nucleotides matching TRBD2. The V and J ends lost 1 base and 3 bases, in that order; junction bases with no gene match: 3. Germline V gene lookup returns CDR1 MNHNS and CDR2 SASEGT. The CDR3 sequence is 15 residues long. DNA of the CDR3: TGTGCCAGCAGTGAAGTAAGCGGGAGAACAGATACGCAGTATTTT. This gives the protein CASSEVSGRTDTQYF.

In DNA form, the CDR3 reads TGTGCCAGCAGCCAACCAACGGAGCAGTTCTTC. Its translation is CASSQPTEQFF. The chain combines TRBV3-1 with TRBJ2-1; D remains ambiguous. The CDR3 has 11 residues. Germline V gene lookup returns CDR1 LGHDT and CDR2 YNNKEL (reference sequence). V was pared by 2 bases and J by 10 bases, with 6 bases between.

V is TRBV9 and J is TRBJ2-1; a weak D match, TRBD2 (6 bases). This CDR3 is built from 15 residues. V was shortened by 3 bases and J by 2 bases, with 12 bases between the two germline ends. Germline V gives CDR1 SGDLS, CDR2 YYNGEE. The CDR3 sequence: CASSARDFPYNEQFF. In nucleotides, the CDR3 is TGTGCCAGCAGCGCGCGGGACTTTCCCTACAATGAGCAGTTCTTC.

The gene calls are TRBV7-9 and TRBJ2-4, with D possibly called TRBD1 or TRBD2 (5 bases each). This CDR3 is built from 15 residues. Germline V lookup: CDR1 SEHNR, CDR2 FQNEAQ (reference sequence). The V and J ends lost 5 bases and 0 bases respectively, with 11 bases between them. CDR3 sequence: CASSREGLAKNIQYF. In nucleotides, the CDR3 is TGTGCCAGCAGCAGAGAGGGGCTAGCCAAAAACATTCAGTACTTC.

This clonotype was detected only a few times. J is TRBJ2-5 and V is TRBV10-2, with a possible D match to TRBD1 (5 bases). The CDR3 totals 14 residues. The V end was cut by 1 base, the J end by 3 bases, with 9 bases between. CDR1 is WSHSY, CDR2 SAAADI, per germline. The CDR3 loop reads CASSEWAGKETQYF. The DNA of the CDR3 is TGCGCCAGCAGTGAGTGGGCAGGGAAAGAGACCCAGTACTTC.

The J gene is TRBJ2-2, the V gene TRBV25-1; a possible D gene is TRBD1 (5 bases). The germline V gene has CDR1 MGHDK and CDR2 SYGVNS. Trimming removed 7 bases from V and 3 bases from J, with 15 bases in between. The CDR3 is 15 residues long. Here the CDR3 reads CASNDGRVDTGELFF. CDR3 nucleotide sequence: TGTGCCAGCAATGATGGCAGGGTCGACACCGGGGAGCTGTTTTTT.

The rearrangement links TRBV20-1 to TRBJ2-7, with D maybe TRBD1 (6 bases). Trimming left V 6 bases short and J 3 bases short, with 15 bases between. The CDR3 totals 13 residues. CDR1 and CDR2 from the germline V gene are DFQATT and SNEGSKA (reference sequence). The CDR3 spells CSATGLIVYEQYF. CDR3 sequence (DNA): TGCAGTGCGACAGGACTGATAGTCTACGAGCAGTACTTC.

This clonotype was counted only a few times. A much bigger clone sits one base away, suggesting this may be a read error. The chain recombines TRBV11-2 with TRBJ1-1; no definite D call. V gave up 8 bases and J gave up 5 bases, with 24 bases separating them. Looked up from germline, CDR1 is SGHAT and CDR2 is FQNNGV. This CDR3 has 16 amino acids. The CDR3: CASGLTGRPTWTEAFF. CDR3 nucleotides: TGTGCCAGCGGCCTCACCGGACGCCCGACGTGGACTGAAGCTTTCTTT.

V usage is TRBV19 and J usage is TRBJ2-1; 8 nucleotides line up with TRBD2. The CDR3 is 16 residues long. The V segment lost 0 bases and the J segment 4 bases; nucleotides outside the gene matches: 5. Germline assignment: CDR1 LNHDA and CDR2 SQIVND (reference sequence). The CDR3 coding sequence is TGTGCCAGTAGTATAGATTATTCTAGCGGGTACAATGAGCAGTTCTTC. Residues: CASSIDYSSGYNEQFF.

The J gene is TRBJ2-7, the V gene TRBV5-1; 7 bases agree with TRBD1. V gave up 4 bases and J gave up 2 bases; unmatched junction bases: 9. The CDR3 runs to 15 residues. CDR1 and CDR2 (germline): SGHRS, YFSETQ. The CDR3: CASSRTGTDTYEQYF. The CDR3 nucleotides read TGCGCCAGCAGCCGTACCGGGACAGACACCTACGAGCAGTACTTC.

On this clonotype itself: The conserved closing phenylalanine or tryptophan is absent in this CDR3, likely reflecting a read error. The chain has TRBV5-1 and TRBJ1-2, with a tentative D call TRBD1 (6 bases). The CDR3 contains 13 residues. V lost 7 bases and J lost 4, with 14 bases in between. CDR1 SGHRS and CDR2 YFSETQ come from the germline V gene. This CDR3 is CASGYGGPYGYTL. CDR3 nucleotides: TGCGCCAGCGGATATGGGGGGCCCTATGGCTACACCCTC.

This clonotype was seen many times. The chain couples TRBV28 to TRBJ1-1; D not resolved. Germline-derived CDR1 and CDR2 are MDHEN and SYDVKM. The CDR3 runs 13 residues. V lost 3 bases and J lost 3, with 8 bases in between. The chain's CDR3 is CASSFRWDTEAFF. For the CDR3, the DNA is TGTGCCAGCAGTTTCCGGTGGGACACTGAAGCTTTCTTT.

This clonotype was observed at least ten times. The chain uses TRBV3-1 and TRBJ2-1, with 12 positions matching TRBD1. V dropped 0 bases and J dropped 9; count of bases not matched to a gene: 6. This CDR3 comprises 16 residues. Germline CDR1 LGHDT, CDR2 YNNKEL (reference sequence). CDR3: CASSQDPGQGAGEQFF. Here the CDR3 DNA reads TGTGCCAGCAGCCAAGATCCGGGACAGGGGGCAGGTGAGCAGTTCTTC.

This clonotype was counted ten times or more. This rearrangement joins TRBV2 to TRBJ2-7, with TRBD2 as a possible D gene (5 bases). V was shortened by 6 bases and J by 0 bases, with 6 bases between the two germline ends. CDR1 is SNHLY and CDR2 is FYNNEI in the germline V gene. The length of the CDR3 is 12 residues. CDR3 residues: CASRGDSYEQYF. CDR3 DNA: TGTGCCAGCAGGGGAGACTCCTACGAGCAGTACTTC.

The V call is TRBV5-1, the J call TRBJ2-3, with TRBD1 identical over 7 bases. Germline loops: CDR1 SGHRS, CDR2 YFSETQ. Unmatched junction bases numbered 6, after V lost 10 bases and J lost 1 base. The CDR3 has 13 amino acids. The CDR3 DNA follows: TGCGCCTCCATGGGACAGCGCACAGATACGCAGTATTTT. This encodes CASMGQRTDTQYF.

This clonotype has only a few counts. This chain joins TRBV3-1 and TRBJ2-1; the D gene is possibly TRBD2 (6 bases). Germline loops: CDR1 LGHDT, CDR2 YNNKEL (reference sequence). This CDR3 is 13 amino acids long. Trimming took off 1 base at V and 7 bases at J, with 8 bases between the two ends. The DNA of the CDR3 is TGTGCCAGCAGCCAAGGCGCGGGAAATGAGCAGTTCTTC. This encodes CASSQGAGNEQFF.

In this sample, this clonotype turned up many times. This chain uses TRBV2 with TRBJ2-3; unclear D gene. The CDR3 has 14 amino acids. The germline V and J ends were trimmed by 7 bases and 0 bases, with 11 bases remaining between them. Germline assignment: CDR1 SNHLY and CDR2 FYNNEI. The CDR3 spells CASKSQGSTDTQYF. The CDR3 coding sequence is TGTGCCAGCAAGAGCCAAGGCAGCACAGATACGCAGTATTTT.

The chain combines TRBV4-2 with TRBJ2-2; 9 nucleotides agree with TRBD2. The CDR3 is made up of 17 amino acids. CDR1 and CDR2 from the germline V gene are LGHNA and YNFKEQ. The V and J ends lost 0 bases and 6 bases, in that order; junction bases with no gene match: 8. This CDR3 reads CASSQDLAGAFAGELFF. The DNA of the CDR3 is TGTGCCAGCAGCCAAGATTTAGCGGGAGCATTCGCCGGGGAGCTGTTTTTT.

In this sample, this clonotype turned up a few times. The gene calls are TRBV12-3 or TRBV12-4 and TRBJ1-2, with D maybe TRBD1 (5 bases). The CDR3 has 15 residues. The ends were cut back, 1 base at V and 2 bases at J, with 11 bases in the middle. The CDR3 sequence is CASSLGGTVNYGYTF. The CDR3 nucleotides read TGTGCCAGCAGTTTAGGGGGCACAGTCAACTATGGCTACACCTTC.

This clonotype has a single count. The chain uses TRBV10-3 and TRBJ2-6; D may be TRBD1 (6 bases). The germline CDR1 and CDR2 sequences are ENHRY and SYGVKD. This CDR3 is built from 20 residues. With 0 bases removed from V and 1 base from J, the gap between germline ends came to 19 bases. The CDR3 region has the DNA TGTGCCATCAGTGAGTCGGTTAGAGGACAGCGAGAATCTGGGGCCAACGTCCTGACTTTC. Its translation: CAISESVRGQRESGANVLTF.

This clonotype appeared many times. The CDR3 DNA follows: TGTGCCAGCAGTGGGGCTGGGCAGGGGGTTTTCTACGAGCAGTACTTC. Translation gives CASSGAGQGVFYEQYF. This chain joins TRBV2 and TRBJ2-7, with 7 bases fitting TRBD1. V shed 4 bases, J shed 3 bases, and the junction held 12 bases outside the gene matches. The CDR3 is 16 amino acids. Germline V lookup: CDR1 SNHLY, CDR2 FYNNEI.